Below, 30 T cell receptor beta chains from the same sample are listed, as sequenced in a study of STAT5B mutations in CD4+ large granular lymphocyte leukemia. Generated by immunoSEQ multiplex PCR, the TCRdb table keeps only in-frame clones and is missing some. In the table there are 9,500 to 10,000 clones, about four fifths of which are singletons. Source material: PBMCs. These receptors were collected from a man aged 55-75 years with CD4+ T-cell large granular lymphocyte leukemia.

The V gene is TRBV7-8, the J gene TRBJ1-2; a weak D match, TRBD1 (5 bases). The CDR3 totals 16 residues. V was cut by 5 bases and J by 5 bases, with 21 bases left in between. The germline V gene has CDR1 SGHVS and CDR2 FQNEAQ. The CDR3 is CASSIYRIPQGYGYTF. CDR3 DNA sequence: TGTGCCAGCAGCATCTACAGGATCCCCCAGGGATATGGCTACACCTTC.

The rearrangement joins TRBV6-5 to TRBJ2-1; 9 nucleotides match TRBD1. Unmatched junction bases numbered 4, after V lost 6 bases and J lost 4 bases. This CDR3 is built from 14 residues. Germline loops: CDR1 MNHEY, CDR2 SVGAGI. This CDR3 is CASRRGQGYNEQFF. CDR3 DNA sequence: TGTGCCAGCAGGCGCGGACAGGGGTACAATGAGCAGTTCTTC.

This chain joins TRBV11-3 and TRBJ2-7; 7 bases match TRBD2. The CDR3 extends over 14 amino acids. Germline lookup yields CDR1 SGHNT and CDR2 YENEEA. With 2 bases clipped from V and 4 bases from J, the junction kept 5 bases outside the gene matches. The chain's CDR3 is CASSLPQRDYEQYF. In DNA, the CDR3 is TGTGCCAGCAGCTTACCCCAGCGGGATTACGAGCAGTACTTC.

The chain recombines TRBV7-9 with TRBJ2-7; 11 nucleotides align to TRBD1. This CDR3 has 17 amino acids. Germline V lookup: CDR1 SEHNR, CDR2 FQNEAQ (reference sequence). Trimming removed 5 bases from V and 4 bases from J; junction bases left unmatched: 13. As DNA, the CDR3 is TGTGCCAGCAGCCTGGGGACAGGGGGACCCAGGAGATACGAGCAGTACTTC. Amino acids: CASSLGTGGPRRYEQYF.

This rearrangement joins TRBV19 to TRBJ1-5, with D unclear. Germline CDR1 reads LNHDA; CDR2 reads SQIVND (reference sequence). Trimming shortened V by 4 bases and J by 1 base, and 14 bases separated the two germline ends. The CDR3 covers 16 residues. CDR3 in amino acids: CASSTNSPQSNQPQHF. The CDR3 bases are TGTGCCAGTAGTACGAACTCCCCCCAGAGCAATCAGCCCCAGCATTTT.

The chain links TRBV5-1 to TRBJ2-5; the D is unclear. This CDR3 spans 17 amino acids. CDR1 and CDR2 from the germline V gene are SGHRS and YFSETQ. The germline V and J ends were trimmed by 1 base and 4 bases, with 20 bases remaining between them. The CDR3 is CASSLLGGPQVGETQYF. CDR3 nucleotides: TGCGCCAGCAGCTTGCTTGGCGGACCTCAGGTGGGAGAGACCCAGTACTTC.

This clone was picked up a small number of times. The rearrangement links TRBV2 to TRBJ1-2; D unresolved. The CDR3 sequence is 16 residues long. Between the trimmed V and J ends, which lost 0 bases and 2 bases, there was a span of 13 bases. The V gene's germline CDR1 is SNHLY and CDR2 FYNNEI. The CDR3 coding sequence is TGTGCCAGCAGTGAAGCCAGAGCAGGATTGAACTATGGCTACACCTTC. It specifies CASSEARAGLNYGYTF.

The CDR3 sequence: CASSLDGTGFNEQFF. In nucleotides, the CDR3 is TGTGCCAGCAGCTTGGATGGGACAGGGTTCAATGAGCAGTTCTTC. This chain uses TRBV5-6 with TRBJ2-1; the match to TRBD1 covers 9 bases. V gave up 0 bases and J gave up 6 bases; unmatched junction bases: 4. From germline, CDR1 is SGHDT and CDR2 YYEEEE. The length of the CDR3 is 15 residues.

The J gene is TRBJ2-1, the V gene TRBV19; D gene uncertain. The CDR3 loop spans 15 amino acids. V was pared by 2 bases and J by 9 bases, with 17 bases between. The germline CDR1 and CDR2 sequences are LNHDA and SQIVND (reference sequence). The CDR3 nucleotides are TGTGCCAGTAGTATATCTTGGGCCGAGAAAGGTGAGCAGTTCTTC. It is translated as CASSISWAEKGEQFF. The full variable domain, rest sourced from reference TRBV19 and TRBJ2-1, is DGGITQSPKYLFRKEGQNVTLSCEQNLNHDAMYWYRQDPGQGLRLIYYSQIVNDFQKGDIAEGYSVSREKKESFPLTVTSAQKNPTAFYLCASSISWAEKGEQFFGPGTRLTVL.

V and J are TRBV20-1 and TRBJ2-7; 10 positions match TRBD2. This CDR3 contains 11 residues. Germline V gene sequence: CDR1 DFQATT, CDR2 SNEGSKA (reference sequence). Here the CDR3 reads CTNGLAAKQYF. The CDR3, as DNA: TGCACAAACGGACTAGCGGCTAAGCAGTACTTC.

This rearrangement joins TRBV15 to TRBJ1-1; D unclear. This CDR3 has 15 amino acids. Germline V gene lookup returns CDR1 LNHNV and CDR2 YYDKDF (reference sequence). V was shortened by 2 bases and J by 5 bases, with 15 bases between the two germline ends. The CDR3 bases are TGTGCCACCAGCAGACCTAAAGCTTTACGGACTGAAGCTTTCTTT. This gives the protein CATSRPKALRTEAFF. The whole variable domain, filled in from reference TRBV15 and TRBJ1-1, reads DAMVIQNPRYQVTQFGKPVTLSCSQTLNHNVMYWYQQKSSQAPKLLFHYYDKDFNNEADTPDNFQSRRPNTSFCFLDIRSPGLGDTAMYLCATSRPKALRTEAFFGQGTRLTVV.

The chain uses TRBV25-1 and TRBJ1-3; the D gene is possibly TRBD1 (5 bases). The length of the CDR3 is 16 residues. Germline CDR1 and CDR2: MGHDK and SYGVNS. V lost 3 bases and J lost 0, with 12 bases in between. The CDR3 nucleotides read TGTGCCAGCAGTGATGAGCAGGGTACCTCTGGAAACACCATATATTTT. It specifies CASSDEQGTSGNTIYF.

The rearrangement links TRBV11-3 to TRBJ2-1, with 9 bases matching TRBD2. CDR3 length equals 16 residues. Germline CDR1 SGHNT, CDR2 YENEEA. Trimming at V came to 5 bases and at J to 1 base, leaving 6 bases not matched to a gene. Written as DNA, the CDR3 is TGTGCCAGCAGCCCGCGGGGGGGTAGGTCCTACAATGAGCAGTTCTTC. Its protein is CASSPRGGRSYNEQFF.

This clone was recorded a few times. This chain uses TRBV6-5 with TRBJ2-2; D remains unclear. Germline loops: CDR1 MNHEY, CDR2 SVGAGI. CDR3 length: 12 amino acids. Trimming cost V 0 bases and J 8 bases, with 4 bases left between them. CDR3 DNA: TGTGCCAGCAGTTACTCGGGGGGGGAGCTGTTTTTT. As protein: CASSYSGGELFF.

CDR3 in DNA: TGTGCCAGCAGCCACCCGAAGGGTGGCTACACCTTC. As protein: CASSHPKGGYTF. This chain links TRBV7-2 with TRBJ1-2; unclear D gene. The CDR3 runs 12 residues. Trimming cost V 5 bases and J 7 bases, with 11 bases left between them. Germline V gives CDR1 SGHTA, CDR2 FQGNSA. Supplemented by reference TRBV7-2 and TRBJ1-2, the full variable domain reads GAGVSQSPSNKVTEKGKDVELRCDPISGHTALYWYRQSLGQGLEFLIYFQGNSAPDKSGLPSDRFSAERTGGSVSTLTIQRTQQEDSAVYLCASSHPKGGYTFGSGTRLTVV.

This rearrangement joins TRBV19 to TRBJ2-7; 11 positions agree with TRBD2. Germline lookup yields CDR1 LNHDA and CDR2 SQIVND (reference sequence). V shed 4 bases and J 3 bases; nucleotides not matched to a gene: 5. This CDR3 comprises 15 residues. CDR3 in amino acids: CASSTLAGVDYEQYF. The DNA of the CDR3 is TGTGCCAGTAGTACACTAGCGGGAGTTGACTACGAGCAGTACTTC.

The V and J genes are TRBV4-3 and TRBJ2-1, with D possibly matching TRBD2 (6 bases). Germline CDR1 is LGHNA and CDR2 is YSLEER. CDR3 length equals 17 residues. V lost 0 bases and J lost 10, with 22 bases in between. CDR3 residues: CASSQEFRGMVPGEQFF. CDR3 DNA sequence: TGCGCCAGCAGCCAAGAGTTCCGGGGGATGGTTCCTGGGGAGCAGTTCTTC.

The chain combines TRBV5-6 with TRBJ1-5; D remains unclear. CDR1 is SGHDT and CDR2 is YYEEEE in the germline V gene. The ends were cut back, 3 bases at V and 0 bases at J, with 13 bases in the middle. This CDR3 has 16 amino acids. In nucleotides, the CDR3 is TGTGCCAGCAGCTCCTCGGCGGTAGTTAGCAATCAGCCCCAGCATTTT. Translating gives CASSSSAVVSNQPQHF.

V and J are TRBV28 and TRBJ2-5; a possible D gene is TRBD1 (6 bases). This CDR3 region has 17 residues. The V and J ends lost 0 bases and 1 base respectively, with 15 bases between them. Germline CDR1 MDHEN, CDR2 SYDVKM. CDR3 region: CASSLWGAGRGQETQYF. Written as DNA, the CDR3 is TGTGCCAGCAGTTTATGGGGGGCGGGCAGGGGCCAAGAGACCCAGTACTTC.

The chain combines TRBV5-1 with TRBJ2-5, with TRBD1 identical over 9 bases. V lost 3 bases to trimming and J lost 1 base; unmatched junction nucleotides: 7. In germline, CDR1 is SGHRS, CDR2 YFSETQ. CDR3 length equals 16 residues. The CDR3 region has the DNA TGCGCCAGCAGCTCCCGGGACAGGGTGGTCCAAGAGACCCAGTACTTC. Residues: CASSSRDRVVQETQYF.

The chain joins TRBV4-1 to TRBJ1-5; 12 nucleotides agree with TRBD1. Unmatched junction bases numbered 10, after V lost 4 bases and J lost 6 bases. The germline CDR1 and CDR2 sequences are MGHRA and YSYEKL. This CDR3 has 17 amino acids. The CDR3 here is CASSRSPGTGGFQPQHF. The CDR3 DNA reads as TGCGCCAGCAGCCGTTCCCCCGGGACAGGGGGCTTTCAGCCCCAGCATTTT.

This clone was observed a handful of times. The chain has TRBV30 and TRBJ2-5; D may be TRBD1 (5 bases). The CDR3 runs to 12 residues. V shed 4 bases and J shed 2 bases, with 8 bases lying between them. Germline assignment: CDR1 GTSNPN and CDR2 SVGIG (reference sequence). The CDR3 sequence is CAWTPGQETQYF. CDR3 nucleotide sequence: TGTGCCTGGACACCAGGGCAAGAGACCCAGTACTTC.

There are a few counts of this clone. The CDR3 DNA reads TGTGCCAGCAGTTCGACTAGCGGGAGTTCCCGTTACGAGCAGTACTTC. The encoded protein is CASSSTSGSSRYEQYF. The J gene is TRBJ2-7, the V gene TRBV6-5; 12 nucleotides line up with TRBD2. V dropped 4 bases and J dropped 4; count of bases not matched to a gene: 8. The V gene's germline CDR1 is MNHEY and CDR2 SVGAGI. The CDR3 contains 16 residues.

CDR3: CASSRLKGGYSNQPQHF. CDR3 in DNA: TGTGCCAGCAGCCGTTTAAAAGGAGGGTATAGCAATCAGCCCCAGCATTTT. The rearrangement links TRBV5-6 to TRBJ1-5; the D is unclear. V was cut by 4 bases and J by 0 bases, with 17 bases left in between. The length of the CDR3 is 17 residues. CDR1 SGHDT and CDR2 YYEEEE come from the germline V gene.

The CDR3: CASSQPLGTGELFF. CDR3 bases: TGCGCCAGCAGCCAGCCACTAGGAACCGGGGAGCTGTTTTTT. The chain carries TRBV4-1 and TRBJ2-2, with D perhaps TRBD2 (5 bases). Germline values: CDR1 MGHRA, CDR2 YSYEKL. The CDR3 covers 14 residues. The V end lost 3 bases, the J end lost 5 bases, and 10 bases lay between the germline ends.

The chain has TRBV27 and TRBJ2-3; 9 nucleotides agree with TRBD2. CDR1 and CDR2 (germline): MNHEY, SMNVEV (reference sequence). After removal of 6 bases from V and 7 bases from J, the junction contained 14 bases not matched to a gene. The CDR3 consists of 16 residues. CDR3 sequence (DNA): TGTGCCAGCAGCTTTCGTGCTCTAGCGGGGAAATATACGCAGTATTTT. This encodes CASSFRALAGKYTQYF.

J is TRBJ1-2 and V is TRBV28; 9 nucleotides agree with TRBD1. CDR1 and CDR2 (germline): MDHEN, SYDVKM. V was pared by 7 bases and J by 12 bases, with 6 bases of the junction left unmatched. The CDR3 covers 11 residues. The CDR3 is CASTGQGTDTF. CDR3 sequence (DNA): TGTGCCAGCACCGGACAGGGGACGGACACCTTC.

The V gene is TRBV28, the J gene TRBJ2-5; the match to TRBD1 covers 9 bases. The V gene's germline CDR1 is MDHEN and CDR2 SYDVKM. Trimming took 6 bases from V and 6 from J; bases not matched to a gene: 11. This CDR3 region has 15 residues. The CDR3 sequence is CASSRETGGLKTQYF. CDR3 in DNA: TGTGCCAGCAGCCGCGAAACAGGGGGCCTAAAGACCCAGTACTTC.

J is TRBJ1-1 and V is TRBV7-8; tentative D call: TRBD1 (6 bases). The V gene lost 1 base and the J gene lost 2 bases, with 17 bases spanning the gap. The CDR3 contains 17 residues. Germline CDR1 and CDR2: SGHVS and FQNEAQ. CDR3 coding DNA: TGTGCCAGCAGCTTAGGGCGAGGGGGTATTTTAAACACTGAAGCTTTCTTT. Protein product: CASSLGRGGILNTEAFF.

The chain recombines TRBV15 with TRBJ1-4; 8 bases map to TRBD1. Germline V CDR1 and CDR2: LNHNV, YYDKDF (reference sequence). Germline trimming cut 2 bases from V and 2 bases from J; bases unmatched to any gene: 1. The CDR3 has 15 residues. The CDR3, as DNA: TGTGCCACCAGCAGACGACAGGGGACTAATGAAAAACTGTTTTTT. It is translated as CATSRRQGTNEKLFF.